Below are 20 T cell receptor beta chains sequenced from a single sample in a study of blood T cell repertoires in COVID-19. Produced via immunoSEQ multiplex PCR; TCRdb's table is partial and in-frame only. The sample includes around 270,000 clones, 80% to 90% seen only once; the top ten take 3.5% to 4.5%. Sequenced input: PBMCs or T cells enriched from blood (not recorded which). The receptors were sampled from a woman aged 25 to 39 who had recovered from COVID-19.

The chain is built from TRBV20-1 and TRBJ2-7; TRBD2 agrees at 11 bases. This CDR3 comprises 16 residues. The ends lost 3 bases at V and 4 bases at J; junction bases unmatched: 11. CDR1 and CDR2 from the germline V gene are DFQATT and SNEGSKA (reference sequence). CDR3 amino acids: CSASGTSGSLRYEQYF. CDR3 nucleotides: TGCAGTGCTAGTGGGACTAGCGGCTCCCTGCGGTACGAGCAGTACTTC.

CDR3 in amino acids: CAIGRQGRKAILTYEQYF. The CDR3 nucleotides read TGTGCCATCGGGAGACAGGGGCGGAAAGCGATCTTAACCTACGAGCAGTACTTC. The chain uses TRBV10-3 and TRBJ2-7, with 8 nucleotides matching TRBD1. This CDR3 has 18 residues. Germline-derived CDR1 and CDR2 are ENHRY and SYGVKD. Trimming took 8 bases from V and 2 from J; bases not matched to a gene: 20.

The chain uses TRBV18 and TRBJ1-2; 8 nucleotides line up with TRBD1. CDR1 and CDR2 (germline): KGHSH, LQKENI. This CDR3 has 14 residues. The V segment lost 6 bases and the J segment 1 base; nucleotides outside the gene matches: 4. In DNA, the CDR3 is TGTGCCAGCTCCCCGGGACAGGATAACTATGGCTACACCTTC. Protein sequence: CASSPGQDNYGYTF.

The chain combines TRBV4-2 with TRBJ2-7, with a weak D call TRBD2 (5 bases). CDR3 size: 16 residues. Germline lookup yields CDR1 LGHNA and CDR2 YNFKEQ. Trimming cost V 1 base and J 4 bases, with 17 bases left between them. The CDR3 DNA sequence: TGTGCCAGCAGCCAAGTCGCCCTAATTGAGGGATACGAGCAGTACTTC. The encoded protein is CASSQVALIEGYEQYF.

The V gene is TRBV30, the J gene TRBJ2-1; 8 positions agree with TRBD2. CDR1 GTSNPN and CDR2 SVGIG come from the germline V gene (reference sequence). Trimming removed 4 bases from V and 7 bases from J; junction bases left unmatched: 6. The CDR3 length is 13 residues. Written as DNA, the CDR3 is TGTGCCTGGACCCGCGGGGGGTGGAATGAGCAGTTCTTC. It encodes CAWTRGGWNEQFF.

This clone was counted once. The DNA of the CDR3 is TGTGCCAGCAGCACCTCCCCAGGGGACGCAGATACGCAGTATTTT. Protein sequence: CASSTSPGDADTQYF. The rearrangement uses TRBV6-4 and TRBJ2-3, with a tentative D call TRBD1 (6 bases). Trimming shortened V by 6 bases and J by 4 bases, and 17 bases separated the two germline ends. The germline gives CDR1 MRHNA, CDR2 SNTAGT. The CDR3 extends over 15 amino acids.

In this sample, this clone turned up a few times. V gene TRBV28 combines with J gene TRBJ2-7, with D possibly TRBD1 on 6 matching bases. The V gene's germline CDR1 is MDHEN and CDR2 SYDVKM. The CDR3 has 15 amino acids. Trimming took off 6 bases at V and 2 bases at J, with 17 bases between the two ends. The CDR3 coding sequence is TGTGCCAGCAGCTTCCGACAGGAGACAACCTACGAGCAGTACTTC. This encodes CASSFRQETTYEQYF.

The chain combines TRBV3-1 (or the pseudogene TRBV3-2) with TRBJ2-1, with 7 positions matching TRBD1. Looked up from germline, CDR1 is LGHDT and CDR2 is YNNKEL (reference sequence). With V trimmed by 3 bases and J by 3 bases, 11 bases remained unmatched. This CDR3 region has 17 residues. The CDR3 region is CASSQDRFIAVYNEQFF. Here the CDR3 DNA reads TGTGCCAGCAGCCAGGACAGGTTCATCGCGGTCTACAATGAGCAGTTCTTC.

This chain joins TRBV20-1 and TRBJ1-3, with 9 bases fitting TRBD1. From germline, CDR1 is DFQATT and CDR2 SNEGSKA (reference sequence). V dropped 3 bases and J dropped 3; count of bases not matched to a gene: 9. This CDR3 has 16 amino acids. CDR3 DNA: TGCAGTGCTAGTGAGGACAGGGGCCTCGTTGGAAACACCATATATTTT. Translated: CSASEDRGLVGNTIYF.

The chain has TRBV3-1 (or the pseudogene TRBV3-2) and TRBJ1-1; D not certain. The CDR3 consists of 12 residues. Germline V gene data show CDR1 as LGHDT and CDR2 as YNNKEL (reference sequence). V shed 4 bases and J shed 7 bases, with 10 bases lying between them. CDR3 DNA sequence: TGTGCCAGCAGCCCCGGGTTAGGTGAAGCTTTCTTT. Amino acids: CASSPGLGEAFF.

This chain's CDR3 is CATREGTGQSSYEQYF. CDR3 DNA sequence: TGTGCCACTCGCGAAGGGACAGGGCAGAGCTCCTACGAGCAGTACTTC. The chain has TRBV28 and TRBJ2-7; TRBD1 matches at 9 bases. Losses at the gene ends were 10 bases for V and 0 bases for J; bases not matched to a gene: 13. This CDR3 region has 16 residues. CDR1 MDHEN and CDR2 SYDVKM come from the germline V gene.

The J gene is TRBJ2-7, the V gene TRBV28; 9 bases match TRBD1. The CDR3 consists of 16 residues. The germline V gene has CDR1 MDHEN and CDR2 SYDVKM. Trimming took 4 bases from V and 6 from J; bases not matched to a gene: 13. The CDR3 region is CASSSIGTGSSGEQYF. As DNA, the CDR3 is TGTGCCAGCAGTTCGATTGGGACAGGGAGTTCGGGCGAGCAGTACTTC. Supplemented by reference TRBV28 and TRBJ2-7, the full variable domain reads DVKVTQSSRYLVKRTGEKVFLECVQDMDHENMFWYRQDPGLGLRLIYFSYDVKMKEKGDIPEGYSVSREKKERFSLILESASTNQTSMYLCASSSIGTGSSGEQYFGPGTRLTVT.

This rearrangement joins TRBV9 to TRBJ1-1; TRBD1 might be the D (6 bases). Germline CDR1 is SGDLS and CDR2 is YYNGEE. Trimming took off 4 bases at V and 9 bases at J, with 16 bases between the two ends. This CDR3 has 13 residues. Written as DNA, the CDR3 is TGTGCCAGCAGCCGGGACGGTCAGGGGCAAGCTTTCTTT. Translating gives CASSRDGQGQAFF.

CDR3 residues: CATSRGTTVIDTEAFF. Here the CDR3 DNA reads TGTGCCACCAGCAGAGGAACGACTGTAATCGACACTGAAGCTTTCTTT. The rearrangement joins TRBV15 to TRBJ1-1, with D hard to call. Per germline, CDR1 LNHNV and CDR2 YYDKDF (reference sequence). CDR3 size: 16 residues. V was cut by 1 base and J by 3 bases, with 15 bases left in between. The full variable domain, with the rest looked up from reference TRBV15 and TRBJ1-1, is DAMVIQNPRYQVTQFGKPVTLSCSQTLNHNVMYWYQQKSSQAPKLLFHYYDKDFNNEADTPDNFQSRRPNTSFCFLDIRSPGLGDTAMYLCATSRGTTVIDTEAFFGQGTRLTVV.

Regarding this clone: Within the sample, other DNA sequences also encode this same CDR3. The gene calls are TRBV4-1 and TRBJ1-1; tentative D call: TRBD1 (6 bases). The CDR3 runs to 12 residues. Germline lookup yields CDR1 MGHRA and CDR2 YSYEKL. Between the trimmed V and J ends, which lost 3 bases and 6 bases, there was a span of 8 bases. CDR3 in amino acids: CASSQGASEAFF. The DNA for the CDR3 is TGCGCCAGCAGCCAGGGGGCTTCTGAAGCTTTCTTT.

The CDR3 nucleotides are TGTGCCAGTAGTATAGCGTACAGGGGAGATACGCAGTATTTT. Its protein product is CASSIAYRGDTQYF. The V call is TRBV19, the J call TRBJ2-3; 7 bases fit TRBD1. Looked up from germline, CDR1 is LNHDA and CDR2 is SQIVND (reference sequence). CDR3 length: 14 residues. Germline trimming cut 1 base from V and 5 bases from J; bases unmatched to any gene: 3.

The V call is TRBV6-5, the J call TRBJ1-4; 9 nucleotides line up with TRBD1. This CDR3 spans 14 amino acids. V was pared by 6 bases and J by 6 bases, with 5 bases of the junction left unmatched. Germline V gene lookup returns CDR1 MNHEY and CDR2 SVGAGI. The CDR3 protein is CASRLQGAYEKLFF. CDR3 coding DNA: TGTGCCAGCAGGCTACAGGGGGCGTATGAAAAACTGTTTTTT.

The gene calls are TRBV23-1 and TRBJ2-7, with D tentatively TRBD2 (5 bases). TRBV23-1 is an ORF, with its function uncertain. V lost 2 bases and J 2 bases, leaving 16 bases between the germline ends. The CDR3 length is 16 residues. The DNA of the CDR3 is TGCGCCAGCAGTCAACTGGCGGAGGACGGCACCTACGAGCAGTACTTC. Translating gives CASSQLAEDGTYEQYF.

The chain has TRBV12-2 and TRBJ2-7; the table calls TRBD1, which could not be checked here. TRBV12-2 is marked as a pseudogene. This CDR3 is built from 17 residues. Written as DNA, the CDR3 is TGTGCAAGTCGCATCAGCCCGACAGGGTATGACTACTACGAGCAGTACTTC. It codes for CASRISPTGYDYYEQYF.

The chain recombines TRBV28 with TRBJ1-5; 10 bases map to TRBD1. With V trimmed by 5 bases and J by 0 bases, 10 bases remained unmatched. This CDR3 has 18 residues. Germline V CDR1 and CDR2: MDHEN, SYDVKM. For the CDR3, the DNA is TGTGCCAGCAGTCCAGGGGACAGGGGATGGGGTAGCAATCAGCCCCAGCATTTT. This encodes CASSPGDRGWGSNQPQHF.